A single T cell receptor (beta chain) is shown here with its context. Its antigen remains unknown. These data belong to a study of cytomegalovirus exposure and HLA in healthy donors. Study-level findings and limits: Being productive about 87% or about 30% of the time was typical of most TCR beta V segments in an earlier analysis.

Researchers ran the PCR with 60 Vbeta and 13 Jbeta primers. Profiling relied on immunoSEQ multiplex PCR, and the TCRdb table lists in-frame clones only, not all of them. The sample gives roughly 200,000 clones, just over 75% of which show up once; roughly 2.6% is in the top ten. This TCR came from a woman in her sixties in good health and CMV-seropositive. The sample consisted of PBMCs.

The CDR3 loop is CASTGQGDYGYTF. The CDR3 region has the DNA TGCGCCAGCACAGGACAGGGTGACTATGGCTACACCTTC. V and J are TRBV5-1 and TRBJ1-2, with 8 positions matching TRBD1. Trimming took 6 bases from V and 3 from J; bases not matched to a gene: 4. The V gene's germline CDR1 is SGHRS and CDR2 YFSETQ. The CDR3 is 13 residues long. Full variable domain (rest looked up from reference TRBV5-1 and TRBJ1-2): KAGVTQTPRYLIKTRGQQVTLSCSPISGHRSVSWYQQTPGQGLQFLFEYFSETQRNKGNFPGRFSGRQFSNSRSEMNVSTLELGDSALYLCASTGQGDYGYTFGSGTRLTVV.